The rows below give T cell receptor beta chains drawn from one sample of a study of T cell responses to AZD1222 COVID-19 vaccine. The assay was immunoSEQ multiplex PCR, and TCRdb's table has in-frame clones only and misses some. The repertoire has 150,000 to 200,000 clones, around 88% of them found once; the top ten carry around 0.5%. This specimen consisted of peripheral blood, obtained on day 0 of AZD1222 vaccination. Receptors originate from an adult in good health. CDR3s include the opening cysteine and the closing phenylalanine or tryptophan. A D gene is named only where the DNA matches it firmly. Expanded clones are given a class, and other clones once, few, many or no size at all.

V gene: TRBV5-4; clone size: few; J gene: TRBJ2-1; D gene: TRBD2; CDR3 protein: CASSLVLAEYNEQFF; CDR3 DNA: TGTGCCAGCAGCTTAGTACTAGCGGAATACAATGAGCAGTTCTTC
V gene: TRBV3-1/TRBV3-2; clone size: -; J gene: TRBJ1-1; D gene: -; CDR3 protein: CASSQDIWGEAFF; CDR3 DNA: TGTGCCAGCAGCCAAGATATTTGGGGAGAAGCTTTCTTT
V gene: TRBV4-3; clone size: -; J gene: TRBJ2-2; D gene: -; CDR3 protein: CASSQDLRNTGELFF; CDR3 DNA: TGCGCCAGCAGCCAAGACCTCCGGAACACCGGGGAGCTGTTTTTT
V gene: TRBV3-1/TRBV3-2; clone size: -; J gene: TRBJ2-7; D gene: TRBD2; CDR3 protein: CASSPAGTGSYEQYF; CDR3 DNA: TGTGCCAGCAGCCCAGCGGGAACGGGCTCCTACGAGCAGTACTTC
V gene: TRBV6-5; clone size: few; J gene: TRBJ1-5; D gene: TRBD1; CDR3 protein: CASGRGPQPQHF; CDR3 DNA: TGTGCCAGCGGAAGGGGGCCTCAGCCCCAGCATTTT
V gene: TRBV4-2; clone size: -; J gene: TRBJ2-3; D gene: -; CDR3 protein: CASSISGTVTDTQYF; CDR3 DNA: TGTGCCAGCAGCATAAGCGGTACGGTGACAGATACGCAGTATTTT
V gene: TRBV28; clone size: -; J gene: TRBJ1-2; D gene: TRBD1; CDR3 protein: CASSLGQGADYGYTF; CDR3 DNA: TGTGCCAGCAGTTTAGGACAGGGGGCGGACTATGGCTACACCTTC
V gene: TRBV4-1; clone size: -; J gene: TRBJ1-5; D gene: -; CDR3 protein: CASSPTPGRQDQPQHF; CDR3 DNA: TGCGCCAGCAGCCCGACACCGGGACGGCAGGATCAGCCCCAGCATTTT
V gene: TRBV9; clone size: -; J gene: TRBJ1-3; D gene: -; CDR3 protein: CASSPPVGNTIYF; CDR3 DNA: TGTGCCAGCAGCCCCCCGGTTGGAAACACCATATATTTT
V gene: TRBV15; clone size: -; J gene: TRBJ1-2; D gene: -; CDR3 protein: CATRGVANYGYTF; CDR3 DNA: TGTGCCACCCGGGGGGTCGCTAACTATGGCTACACCTTC
V gene: TRBV6-4; clone size: -; J gene: TRBJ2-3; D gene: TRBD2; CDR3 protein: CASSGTSGGGTDTQYF; CDR3 DNA: TGTGCCAGCAGTGGGACTAGCGGGGGAGGCACAGATACGCAGTATTTT
V gene: TRBV19; clone size: -; J gene: TRBJ2-5; D gene: -; CDR3 protein: CASSPGTGGETQYF; CDR3 DNA: TGTGCCAGTAGTCCCGGGACCGGGGGAGAGACCCAGTACTTC
V gene: TRBV9; clone size: -; J gene: TRBJ2-5; D gene: -; CDR3 protein: CASSVSSGQETQYF; CDR3 DNA: TGTGCCAGCAGCGTATCTTCAGGGCAAGAGACCCAGTACTTC
V gene: TRBV9; clone size: -; J gene: TRBJ2-5; D gene: TRBD1; CDR3 protein: CASSARTGVETQYF; CDR3 DNA: TGTGCCAGCAGCGCAAGGACAGGGGTAGAGACCCAGTACTTC
V gene: TRBV9; clone size: few; J gene: TRBJ1-5; D gene: -; CDR3 protein: CASSAQGRNQPQHF; CDR3 DNA: TGTGCCAGCAGCGCACAGGGTCGGAATCAGCCCCAGCATTTT
V gene: TRBV5-8; clone size: -; J gene: TRBJ2-1; D gene: -; CDR3 protein: CASSLDSLQFF; CDR3 DNA: TGTGCCAGCAGCTTGGACAGCCTGCAGTTCTTC
V gene: TRBV29-1; clone size: -; J gene: TRBJ2-3; D gene: -; CDR3 protein: CSVPGSWGTDTQYF; CDR3 DNA: TGCAGCGTGCCGGGCAGTTGGGGAACAGATACGCAGTATTTT
V gene: TRBV11-2; clone size: -; J gene: TRBJ2-7; D gene: -; CDR3 protein: CASSLDPGGEQYF; CDR3 DNA: TGTGCCAGCAGCTTAGATCCTGGGGGCGAGCAGTACTTC
V gene: TRBV7-2; clone size: -; J gene: TRBJ1-3; D gene: -; CDR3 protein: CASSLGGVPGNTIYF; CDR3 DNA: TGTGCCAGCAGCTTAGGGGGGGTCCCCGGAAACACCATATATTTT
V gene: TRBV7-3; clone size: -; J gene: TRBJ1-1; D gene: -; CDR3 protein: CASSFVTRRTEGREPSTEAFF; CDR3 DNA: TGTGCCAGCAGCTTTGTCACTCGTCGGACAGAAGGAAGGGAGCCCAGCACTGAAGCTTTCTTT
V gene: TRBV4-2; clone size: -; J gene: TRBJ2-7; D gene: TRBD1; CDR3 protein: CASSQAGRDRASYEQYF; CDR3 DNA: TGTGCCAGCAGCCAAGCGGGCCGGGACAGGGCATCCTACGAGCAGTACTTC
V gene: TRBV11-1; clone size: -; J gene: TRBJ2-3; D gene: -; CDR3 protein: CASSLGWQTDTQYF; CDR3 DNA: TGTGCCAGCAGCTTAGGGTGGCAAACAGATACGCAGTATTTT
V gene: TRBV9; clone size: -; J gene: TRBJ2-2; D gene: -; CDR3 protein: CASSGSGNTGELFF; CDR3 DNA: TGTGCCAGCAGCGGTAGCGGGAACACCGGGGAGCTGTTTTTT
V gene: TRBV7-2; clone size: few; J gene: TRBJ2-1; D gene: -; CDR3 protein: CASSLGGISYNEQFF; CDR3 DNA: TGTGCCAGCAGCTTAGGGGGGATATCCTACAATGAGCAGTTCTTC
V gene: TRBV11-2; clone size: once; J gene: TRBJ2-7; D gene: TRBD1; CDR3 protein: CASSPNRGKNYEQYF; CDR3 DNA: TGTGCCAGCAGCCCTAACAGGGGGAAGAACTACGAGCAGTACTTC
V gene: TRBV7-9; clone size: -; J gene: TRBJ2-7; D gene: -; CDR3 protein: CASSLAGTLSNEQYF; CDR3 DNA: TGTGCCAGCAGCTTAGCGGGGACATTGTCGAACGAGCAGTACTTC
V gene: TRBV5-1; clone size: -; J gene: TRBJ1-6; D gene: -; CDR3 protein: CASSGESSYNSPLHF; CDR3 DNA: TGCGCCAGCAGCGGGGAGAGCTCCTATAATTCACCCCTCCACTTT
V gene: TRBV10-3; clone size: -; J gene: TRBJ2-7; D gene: TRBD1; CDR3 protein: CAISHGQGNEQYF; CDR3 DNA: TGTGCCATCAGCCACGGACAGGGGAACGAGCAGTACTTC
V gene: TRBV24-1; clone size: -; J gene: TRBJ2-7; D gene: -; CDR3 protein: CATSGGDRSYEQYF; CDR3 DNA: TGTGCCACCAGTGGGGGGGACAGATCCTACGAGCAGTACTTC
V gene: TRBV5-1; clone size: -; J gene: TRBJ1-3; D gene: -; CDR3 protein: CASSLVAGNTIYF; CDR3 DNA: TGCGCCAGCAGCTTGGTGGCCGGAAACACCATATATTTT
V gene: TRBV6-5; clone size: -; J gene: TRBJ1-2; D gene: -; CDR3 protein: CASSPLALYGYTF; CDR3 DNA: TGTGCCAGCAGCCCCTTGGCTTTGTATGGCTACACCTTC
V gene: TRBV11-2; clone size: -; J gene: TRBJ1-5; D gene: -; CDR3 protein: CASSLGQTSNQPQHF; CDR3 DNA: TGTGCCAGCAGCCTCGGACAAACTAGCAATCAGCCCCAGCATTTT
V gene: TRBV6-5; clone size: -; J gene: TRBJ2-7; D gene: TRBD2; CDR3 protein: CASSLLAGGPQGYF; CDR3 DNA: TGTGCCAGCAGTCTCCTAGCGGGAGGGCCCCAGGGGTACTTC
V gene: TRBV12-3/TRBV12-4; clone size: -; J gene: TRBJ1-2; D gene: -; CDR3 protein: CASSSTGNYGYTF; CDR3 DNA: TGTGCCAGCAGTTCCACGGGGAACTATGGCTACACCTTC
V gene: TRBV24-1; clone size: -; J gene: TRBJ2-1; D gene: -; CDR3 protein: CATSDLPSRAHHPYNEQFF; CDR3 DNA: TGTGCCACCAGTGATCTTCCTTCCCGGGCCCATCATCCCTACAATGAGCAGTTCTTC
V gene: TRBV19; clone size: -; J gene: TRBJ1-6; D gene: -; CDR3 protein: CATRGGRLNSPLHF; CDR3 DNA: TGTGCCACCCGAGGGGGTAGGCTCAATTCACCCCTCCACTTT
V gene: TRBV19; clone size: -; J gene: TRBJ1-2; D gene: TRBD1; CDR3 protein: CASSPQGLHGYTF; CDR3 DNA: TGTGCCAGTAGTCCACAGGGGTTGCATGGCTACACCTTC
V gene: TRBV10-1; clone size: -; J gene: TRBJ1-1; D gene: -; CDR3 protein: CASSQGLGTEAFF; CDR3 DNA: TGCGCCAGCAGCCAGGGTTTGGGCACTGAAGCTTTCTTT
V gene: TRBV6-1; clone size: -; J gene: TRBJ2-2; D gene: -; CDR3 protein: CASSERQFSRPGELFF; CDR3 DNA: TGTGCCAGCAGTGAACGACAGTTCTCTCGTCCCGGGGAGCTGTTTTTT
V gene: TRBV27; clone size: few; J gene: TRBJ1-5; D gene: -; CDR3 protein: CASSPRQNNQPQHF; CDR3 DNA: TGTGCCAGCAGTCCGAGACAGAACAATCAGCCCCAGCATTTT
V gene: TRBV29-1; clone size: -; J gene: TRBJ1-1; D gene: TRBD1; CDR3 protein: CSVEGTARDTEAFF; CDR3 DNA: TGCAGCGTTGAGGGGACAGCGCGGGACACTGAAGCTTTCTTT
V gene: TRBV28; clone size: -; J gene: TRBJ2-3; D gene: -; CDR3 protein: CASGISGNTDTQYF; CDR3 DNA: TGTGCCAGCGGTATTAGCGGAAACACAGATACGCAGTATTTT
V gene: TRBV27; clone size: -; J gene: TRBJ1-1; D gene: -; CDR3 protein: CASSLAGENTEAFF; CDR3 DNA: TGTGCCAGCAGTTTAGCGGGGGAGAACACTGAAGCTTTCTTT
V gene: TRBV20-1; clone size: -; J gene: TRBJ2-3; D gene: -; CDR3 protein: CSARFGDTQYF; CDR3 DNA: TGCAGTGCTAGATTTGGAGATACGCAGTATTTT
V gene: TRBV5-1; clone size: -; J gene: TRBJ1-1; D gene: -; CDR3 protein: CASSLVRGGSTEAFF; CDR3 DNA: TGCGCCAGCAGCTTGGTAAGGGGCGGAAGTACTGAAGCTTTCTTT
V gene: TRBV10-3; clone size: -; J gene: TRBJ2-1; D gene: TRBD2; CDR3 protein: CAINGGSNEQFF; CDR3 DNA: TGTGCCATCAACGGGGGGTCGAATGAGCAGTTCTTC
V gene: TRBV12-3/TRBV12-4; clone size: -; J gene: TRBJ1-2; D gene: -; CDR3 protein: CASSSLREGTF; CDR3 DNA: TGTGCCAGCAGTTCCCTCAGGGAAGGCACCTTC
V gene: TRBV6-2/TRBV6-3; clone size: -; J gene: TRBJ1-5; D gene: -; CDR3 protein: CASSLPGAGNQPQHF; CDR3 DNA: TGTGCCAGCAGTCTCCCAGGGGCGGGCAATCAGCCCCAGCATTTT
V gene: TRBV12-5; clone size: -; J gene: TRBJ1-1; D gene: -; CDR3 protein: CASGRTAREAFF; CDR3 DNA: TGTGCTAGTGGTCGGACAGCTCGGGAAGCTTTCTTT
V gene: TRBV12-5; clone size: few; J gene: TRBJ2-1; D gene: TRBD2; CDR3 protein: CASGTPSLAGVNEQFF; CDR3 DNA: TGTGCTAGTGGTACTCCCTCACTAGCGGGGGTGAATGAGCAGTTCTTC
V gene: TRBV5-1; clone size: -; J gene: TRBJ1-5; D gene: -; CDR3 protein: CASSMGGDQPQHF; CDR3 DNA: TGCGCCAGCAGCATGGGCGGGGATCAGCCCCAGCATTTT
V gene: TRBV9; clone size: once; J gene: TRBJ2-7; D gene: TRBD2; CDR3 protein: CASSSGLAGGSYEQYF; CDR3 DNA: TGTGCCAGCAGCTCAGGACTAGCGGGGGGTTCCTACGAGCAGTACTTC
V gene: TRBV2; clone size: -; J gene: TRBJ2-5; D gene: TRBD1; CDR3 protein: CASTLRQGLETQYF; CDR3 DNA: TGTGCCTCCACCCTCCGACAGGGGTTGGAGACCCAGTACTTC
V gene: TRBV28; clone size: -; J gene: TRBJ1-1; D gene: -; CDR3 protein: CASSSPGTLNTEAFF; CDR3 DNA: TGTGCCAGCAGTTCCCCCGGGACATTGAACACTGAAGCTTTCTTT